The 10 T cell receptor beta chains below were found in one sample sequenced in a study of T cells after yellow fever vaccination. From the 5' RACE reads, TCRdb called clonotypes with MiXCR, one entry per CDR3 protein. This table has 280,000 or so distinct CDR3 sequences, 8.5% to 10% appearing once. This sample comprised CD4+ T cells sorted from PBMCs, obtained 5 days after the yellow fever booster vaccination. These receptors were collected from a man aged 18 to 35 who received the YFV17D yellow fever vaccine.

The V gene is TRBV10-3, the J gene TRBJ1-5; 8 positions match TRBD1. Germline CDR1 is ENHRY and CDR2 is SYGVKD. V lost 6 bases and J lost 7; bases outside the gene matches: 8. This CDR3 comprises 14 residues. DNA of the CDR3: TGTGCCATCAGCCCTGGACAGGGTGGGCAGCCCCAGCATTTT. Encoded protein: CAISPGQGGQPQHF.

This clonotype turned up a few times. V usage is TRBV4-3 and J usage is TRBJ2-2; 7 positions match TRBD2. The germline CDR1 and CDR2 sequences are LGHNA and YSLEER. Trimming at V came to 0 bases and at J to 2 bases, leaving 6 bases not matched to a gene. The CDR3 contains 17 residues. The CDR3 bases are TGCGCCAGCAGCCAAGATCTGGGAGGGCGTAACACCGGGGAGCTGTTTTTT. Protein product: CASSQDLGGRNTGELFF.

This chain joins TRBV12-3 or TRBV12-4 and TRBJ1-1; 7 positions match TRBD1. The CDR3 has 14 residues. With 8 bases clipped from V and 4 bases from J, the junction kept 10 bases outside the gene matches. In DNA form, the CDR3 reads TGTGCCAGCCGAGGGGGCAGGGGAGTCACTGAAGCTTTCTTT. As protein: CASRGGRGVTEAFF.

There are a few counts of this clonotype. V usage is TRBV12-3 or TRBV12-4 and J usage is TRBJ1-5, with 9 bases lining up with TRBD1. This CDR3 spans 15 amino acids. The ends lost 6 bases at V and 6 bases at J; junction bases unmatched: 9. This CDR3 reads CASSSGTGPSQPQHF. In DNA form, the CDR3 reads TGTGCCAGCAGCTCCGGGACAGGGCCGTCTCAGCCCCAGCATTTT.

This clonotype has only a few counts. This sequence joins TRBV12-3 or TRBV12-4 and TRBJ2-5; D remains unclear. Between the trimmed V and J ends, which lost 3 bases and 4 bases, there was a span of 9 bases. The CDR3 extends over 13 amino acids. CDR3 amino acids: CASSLSIGETQYF. CDR3 nucleotides: TGTGCCAGCAGTTTGTCCATTGGAGAGACCCAGTACTTC.

The chain links TRBV20-1 to TRBJ2-7, with TRBD2 identical over 9 bases. V was pared by 2 bases and J by 3 bases, with 2 bases of the junction left unmatched. Per germline, CDR1 DFQATT and CDR2 SNEGSKA (reference sequence). The CDR3 loop spans 13 amino acids. The CDR3 sequence is CSARLAGNYEQYV. CDR3 DNA sequence: TGCAGTGCTAGACTAGCGGGGAACTACGAGCAGTACGTC.

The rearrangement uses TRBV28 and TRBJ2-7; TRBD1 is a possible D gene (5 bases). Germline loops: CDR1 MDHEN, CDR2 SYDVKM. CDR3 length: 13 residues. Trimming shortened V by 5 bases and J by 4 bases, and 12 bases separated the two germline ends. The CDR3 protein is CASSAETVYEQYV. CDR3 in DNA: TGTGCCAGCAGTGCCGAGACAGTGTACGAGCAGTACGTC.

In this sample, this clonotype turned up a few times. This rearrangement joins TRBV5-6 to TRBJ1-3; D is uncertain. The germline CDR1 and CDR2 sequences are SGHDT and YYEEEE. The V gene lost 2 bases and the J gene lost 4 bases, with 4 bases spanning the gap. This CDR3 has 12 residues. The CDR3 loop is CASSFGGNTIYF. In DNA form, the CDR3 reads TGTGCCAGCAGCTTTGGGGGAAACACCATATATTTT.

There are a few counts of this clonotype. The chain recombines TRBV5-5 with TRBJ1-5; D uncertain. CDR3 length: 13 amino acids. Germline-derived CDR1 and CDR2 are SGHKS and YYEKEE (reference sequence). Trimming took off 4 bases at V and 5 bases at J, with 10 bases between the two ends. The CDR3: CASSLLEYQPQHF. The CDR3 nucleotides read TGTGCCAGCAGCCTTCTAGAGTATCAGCCCCAGCATTTT. Full variable domain (remainder filled in from reference TRBV5-5 and TRBJ1-5): DAGVTQSPTHLIKTRGQQVTLRCSPISGHKSVSWYQQVLGQGPQFIFQYYEKEERGRGNFPDRFSARQFPNYSSELNVNALLLGDSALYLCASSLLEYQPQHFGDGTRLSIL.

The gene calls are TRBV7-9 and TRBJ1-5; D perhaps matches TRBD1 (5 bases). This CDR3 contains 15 residues. Trimming took off 1 base at V and 7 bases at J, with 14 bases between the two ends. Per germline, CDR1 SEHNR and CDR2 FQNEAQ (reference sequence). The CDR3 protein is CASSLGGGVYQPQHF. The CDR3 nucleotides read TGTGCCAGCAGCTTAGGGGGGGGTGTGTACCAGCCCCAGCATTTT. The full variable domain, in which reference TRBV7-9 and TRBJ1-5 provide the parts outside the CDR3, is DTGVSQNPRHKITKRGQNVTFRCDPISEHNRLYWYRQTLGQGPEFLTYFQNEAQLEKSRLLSDRFSAERPKGSFSTLEIQRTEQGDSAMYLCASSLGGGVYQPQHFGDGTRLSIL.